These 29 T cell receptor beta chains originate from one sample sequenced in a study of T cells after yellow fever vaccination. TCRdb analysed the 5' RACE reads with MiXCR anew, one entry per CDR3 protein. The repertoire holds fewer than 650,000 distinct CDR3 sequences, with 21% as singletons. The source material was PBMCs, sampled roughly 20 days after the first yellow fever vaccination. These receptor sequences come from a man younger than 35 who received the YFV17D yellow fever vaccine.

The chain uses TRBV5-1 and TRBJ1-2; 9 nucleotides agree with TRBD1. This CDR3 region has 13 residues. Losses at the gene ends were 4 bases for V and 8 bases for J; bases not matched to a gene: 6. Germline CDR1 reads SGHRS; CDR2 reads YFSETQ. CDR3 nucleotides: TGCGCCAGCAGCCTACAGGGGGCGCAAGGCTACACCTTC. It yields the protein CASSLQGAQGYTF.

This clonotype was observed at least ten times. The J gene is TRBJ2-2, the V gene TRBV25-1, with D perhaps TRBD1 (6 bases). This CDR3 region has 16 residues. Germline loops: CDR1 MGHDK, CDR2 SYGVNS. The ends were cut back, 3 bases at V and 5 bases at J, with 16 bases in the middle. This chain's CDR3 is CASSDLQGPRTGELFF. DNA of the CDR3: TGTGCCAGCAGTGATCTACAGGGCCCTAGGACCGGGGAGCTGTTTTTT.

This clonotype was counted a few times. The rearrangement uses TRBV2 and TRBJ2-5; D is ambiguous. This CDR3 spans 11 amino acids. CDR1 SNHLY and CDR2 FYNNEI come from the germline V gene. V gave up 5 bases and J gave up 8 bases, with 9 bases separating them. CDR3 residues: CASSYDLTQYF. The CDR3 nucleotides are TGTGCCAGCAGTTACGACCTCACCCAGTACTTC.

This clonotype was seen at least ten times. This chain connects TRBV5-8 to TRBJ2-5; D might be TRBD1 (5 bases). This CDR3 is built from 17 residues. CDR1 and CDR2 from the germline V gene are SGHTS and YDEGEE. Trimming left V 6 bases short and J 0 bases short, with 21 bases between. CDR3 amino acids: CASTFKEDRLYQETQYF. In DNA form, the CDR3 reads TGTGCCAGCACCTTCAAAGAAGACAGATTGTACCAAGAGACCCAGTACTTC.

The table lists this clonotype with a few counts. The chain combines TRBV5-1 with TRBJ2-3, with 10 bases aligning to TRBD2. The CDR3 has 16 residues. CDR1 and CDR2 from the germline V gene are SGHRS and YFSETQ. Germline trimming cut 1 base from V and 6 bases from J; bases unmatched to any gene: 8. DNA for the CDR3: TGCGCCAGCAGCTTGAGTCCAGCGGGGGGGTCTGATACGCAGTATTTT. Translating gives CASSLSPAGGSDTQYF. The variable domain in full, completed from reference TRBV5-1 and TRBJ2-3, reads KAGVTQTPRYLIKTRGQQVTLSCSPISGHRSVSWYQQTPGQGLQFLFEYFSETQRNKGNFPGRFSGRQFSNSRSEMNVSTLELGDSALYLCASSLSPAGGSDTQYFGPGTRLTVL.

The chain employs TRBV7-9 and TRBJ1-2; TRBD1 matches at 7 bases. CDR3 size: 17 residues. V lost 2 bases and J lost 7; bases outside the gene matches: 16. CDR1 SEHNR and CDR2 FQNEAQ come from the germline V gene (reference sequence). The CDR3 reads CASSLILGRGRMSGYTF. The CDR3 coding sequence is TGTGCCAGCAGCTTAATATTGGGGAGGGGGCGGATGAGTGGCTACACCTTC. Supplemented by reference TRBV7-9 and TRBJ1-2, the full variable domain reads DTGVSQNPRHKITKRGQNVTFRCDPISEHNRLYWYRQTLGQGPEFLTYFQNEAQLEKSRLLSDRFSAERPKGSFSTLEIQRTEQGDSAMYLCASSLILGRGRMSGYTFGSGTRLTVV.

This clonotype was seen a handful of times. This chain uses TRBV9 with TRBJ2-5, with 7 bases fitting TRBD1. CDR3 length equals 14 residues. The germline gives CDR1 SGDLS, CDR2 YYNGEE. V was pared by 7 bases and J by 6 bases, with 12 bases of the junction left unmatched. This CDR3 is CASGRQPQGKTQYF. The CDR3 nucleotides read TGTGCCAGCGGTCGCCAACCACAGGGGAAGACCCAGTACTTC.

The chain couples TRBV7-9 to TRBJ2-1; 7 bases are a match to TRBD2. Germline V gene data show CDR1 as SEHNR and CDR2 as FQNEAQ (reference sequence). J was trimmed by 4 bases and V by 7 bases; bases with no gene match: 4. This CDR3 spans 13 amino acids. The CDR3 reads CASNWGGYNEQFF. The CDR3, as DNA: TGTGCCAGCAATTGGGGGGGTTACAATGAGCAGTTCTTC.

In its sample, this clonotype was seen a few times. V gene TRBV20-1 combines with J gene TRBJ2-5; D remains unclear. The CDR3 is 15 residues long. Germline CDR1 and CDR2: DFQATT and SNEGSKA (reference sequence). Trimming left V 1 base short and J 0 bases short, with 12 bases between. The CDR3 coding sequence is TGCAGTGCTAGAGTCTTAGCAGCGTACCAAGAGACCCAGTACTTC. Its translation is CSARVLAAYQETQYF.

There are many counts of this clonotype. The V and J genes are TRBV7-7 and TRBJ2-3; 7 bases are a match to TRBD2. Germline loops: CDR1 SSHAT, CDR2 FNYEAQ (reference sequence). Trimming took 5 bases from V and 7 from J; bases not matched to a gene: 3. The CDR3 runs to 12 residues. The CDR3 sequence: CASSPGGYTQYF. As DNA, the CDR3 is TGTGCCAGCAGCCCGGGGGGTTATACGCAGTATTTT. The entire variable domain, with the rest obtained from reference TRBV7-7 and TRBJ2-3, is as follows: GAGVSQSPRYKVTKRGQDVTLRCDPISSHATLYWYQQALGQGPEFLTYFNYEAQPDKSGLPSDRFSAERPEGSISTLTIQRTEQRDSAMYRCASSPGGYTQYFGPGTRLTVL.

A few counts support this clonotype. The chain has TRBV3-1 and TRBJ1-2; TRBD1 is a possible D gene (6 bases). Germline V gene lookup returns CDR1 LGHDT and CDR2 YNNKEL (reference sequence). The CDR3 runs to 16 residues. The V end lost 2 bases, the J end lost 3 bases, and 16 bases lay between the germline ends. CDR3 DNA sequence: TGTGCCAGCAGCCAAAGTCCAGGGGCCATAGACTATGGCTACACCTTC. This encodes CASSQSPGAIDYGYTF.

This clonotype occurred a few times. This chain joins TRBV6-5 and TRBJ1-2; D may be TRBD1 (6 bases). The length of the CDR3 is 13 residues. V lost 4 bases, J lost 6 bases, and 12 bases lay in between. CDR1 is MNHEY and CDR2 is SVGAGI in the germline V gene. CDR3 in DNA: TGTGCCAGCAGTTCATACCACAGGGATGGCTACACCTTC. As protein: CASSSYHRDGYTF.

This rearrangement joins TRBV12-3 or TRBV12-4 to TRBJ1-1; a weak D match, TRBD1 (5 bases). The CDR3 is 14 amino acids. Trimming removed 9 bases from V and 1 base from J, with 15 bases in between. For the CDR3, the DNA is TGTGCCAGAAGTCCTATGACAGCGAACACTGAAGCTTTCTTT. This encodes CARSPMTANTEAFF.

The sample holds a few counts of this clonotype. The chain uses TRBV5-5 and TRBJ1-1; D remains unclear. Germline V gene data show CDR1 as SGHKS and CDR2 as YYEKEE (reference sequence). The CDR3 consists of 16 residues. V dropped 0 bases and J dropped 3 bases, with 15 bases sitting between them. The CDR3 loop is CASSLGHTLLDTEAFF. CDR3 sequence (DNA): TGTGCCAGCAGCTTGGGACATACTCTTTTGGACACTGAAGCTTTCTTT.

The sample holds a few counts of this clonotype. This chain joins TRBV7-2 and TRBJ2-7, with D maybe TRBD2 (6 bases). CDR3 size: 12 residues. Per the germline V gene, CDR1 is SGHTA and CDR2 is FQGNSA. V gave up 5 bases and J gave up 6 bases, with 11 bases separating them. CDR3 amino acids: CASSPQGLEQYF. DNA of the CDR3: TGTGCCAGCAGCCCTCAGGGACTCGAGCAGTACTTC.

This clonotype has a count of ten or more. The chain combines TRBV18 with TRBJ1-1, with 10 nucleotides matching TRBD1. Germline V gives CDR1 KGHSH, CDR2 LQKENI. The CDR3 spans 13 residues. V lost 8 bases and J lost 4; bases outside the gene matches: 4. The CDR3 DNA sequence: TGTGCCAGCAGCCGGACAGGGGGCACTGAAGCTTTCTTT. It encodes CASSRTGGTEAFF.

The sample holds many counts of this clonotype. The chain is built from TRBV7-2 and TRBJ2-6, with D hard to call. The germline V gene has CDR1 SGHTA and CDR2 FQGNSA. V was pared by 3 bases and J by 3 bases, with 0 bases between. This CDR3 is 12 amino acids long. The CDR3 here is CASSFGANVLTF. In DNA form, the CDR3 reads TGTGCCAGCAGCTTTGGGGCCAACGTCCTGACTTTC. Together with reference TRBV7-2 and TRBJ2-6, the CDR3 gives the full variable domain: GAGVSQSPSNKVTEKGKDVELRCDPISGHTALYWYRQSLGQGLEFLIYFQGNSAPDKSGLPSDRFSAERTGGSVSTLTIQRTQQEDSAVYLCASSFGANVLTFGAGSRLTVL.

This clonotype was observed a handful of times. This sequence joins TRBV12-3 or TRBV12-4 and TRBJ2-3, with TRBD1 identical over 12 bases. The CDR3 covers 14 residues. Unmatched junction bases numbered 1, after V lost 3 bases and J lost 6 bases. This chain's CDR3 is CASSLGTGGDTQYF. The CDR3 DNA is TGTGCCAGCAGTTTGGGGACAGGGGGCGATACGCAGTATTTT.

About this clonotype: A junction end diverges from the germline sequence, so it may reflect a read error. The chain employs TRBV20-1 and TRBJ1-6; D uncertain. The CDR3 consists of 14 residues. Germline CDR1 is DFQATT and CDR2 is SNEGSKA (reference sequence). CDR3 DNA sequence: TGCAGTGATAGACCTCCCGGAAACAATTCACCCCTCCACTTT. This sequence encodes CSDRPPGNNSPLHF.

This clonotype was recorded a few times. The V gene is TRBV7-3, the J gene TRBJ2-1; TRBD2 matches at 10 bases. The germline gives CDR1 SGHTA, CDR2 FQGTGA. V lost 5 bases, J lost 6 bases, and 10 bases stayed unmatched. The CDR3 totals 16 residues. CDR3 residues: CASSRRSGLAVNEQFF. CDR3 nucleotides: TGTGCCAGCAGCCGCCGATCCGGACTAGCGGTCAATGAGCAGTTCTTC. Variable domain in full (rest from reference TRBV7-3 and TRBJ2-1): GAGVSQTPSNKVTEKGKYVELRCDPISGHTALYWYRQSLGQGPEFLIYFQGTGAADDSGLPNDRFFAVRPEGSVSTLKIQRTERGDSAVYLCASSRRSGLAVNEQFFGPGTRLTVL.

This clonotype occurred many times. The genes are TRBV7-2 and TRBJ2-1; 14 nucleotides match TRBD2. V lost 5 bases and J lost 7; bases outside the gene matches: 4. The CDR3 extends over 15 amino acids. The V gene's germline CDR1 is SGHTA and CDR2 FQGNSA. CDR3: CASSAGLAGGNEQFF. The CDR3 region has the DNA TGTGCCAGCAGCGCCGGACTAGCGGGGGGAAATGAGCAGTTCTTC.

This chain joins TRBV12-3 or TRBV12-4 and TRBJ1-1; 9 bases agree with TRBD1. V was clipped by 10 bases and J by 5 bases; unmatched bases: 11. The CDR3 length is 14 residues. The CDR3 reads CATLTGGLGTEAFF. CDR3 sequence (DNA): TGTGCCACCCTGACAGGGGGTTTGGGGACTGAAGCTTTCTTT.

The genes are TRBV20-1 and TRBJ2-5; D could derive from TRBD1 or TRBD2 (5 bases each). Between the trimmed V and J ends, which lost 3 bases and 5 bases, there was a span of 16 bases. Germline-derived CDR1 and CDR2 are DFQATT and SNEGSKA (reference sequence). The CDR3 sequence is 14 residues long. The CDR3 nucleotides are TGCAGTGCTAGTGGGGGTCGAGCGGAGGAGACCCAGTACTTC. Translated, it gives CSASGGRAEETQYF.

The V gene is TRBV15, the J gene TRBJ2-3, with D possibly called TRBD1 or TRBD2 (6 bases each). V lost 6 bases and J lost 2, with 18 bases in between. Germline assignment: CDR1 LNHNV and CDR2 YYDKDF (reference sequence). The length of the CDR3 is 16 residues. Here the CDR3 reads CATRGGNRALTDTQYF. The DNA of the CDR3 is TGTGCCACCAGGGGGGGCAACAGGGCCCTCACAGATACGCAGTATTTT.

The chain links TRBV5-1 to TRBJ1-2; D might be TRBD1 (6 bases). With 1 base removed from V and 3 bases from J, the gap between germline ends came to 10 bases. Germline loops: CDR1 SGHRS, CDR2 YFSETQ. The CDR3 sequence is 14 residues long. The CDR3 bases are TGCGCCAGCAGCTTGTCCTCAGGGGACTATGGCTACACCTTC. This translates into CASSLSSGDYGYTF.

The V and J genes are TRBV10-3 and TRBJ2-7; 7 bases are shared with TRBD1. There are 13 residues in the CDR3. Per germline, CDR1 ENHRY and CDR2 SYGVKD. The V segment lost 6 bases and the J segment 1 base; nucleotides outside the gene matches: 3. CDR3 DNA sequence: TGTGCCATCAGAGGACAGGAATCCTACGAGCAGTACTTC. It encodes CAIRGQESYEQYF.

The chain recombines TRBV5-4 with TRBJ1-1; 7 bases match TRBD1. Germline V CDR1 and CDR2: SGHNT, YYREEE (reference sequence). The CDR3 has 15 amino acids. With 2 bases clipped from V and 1 base from J, the junction kept 5 bases outside the gene matches. The CDR3 is CASSLQGQRNTEAFF. The CDR3 coding sequence is TGTGCCAGCAGCTTACAGGGGCAACGGAACACTGAAGCTTTCTTT.

There are many counts of this clonotype. The genes are TRBV5-1 and TRBJ2-7; 8 nucleotides line up with TRBD1. This CDR3 has 13 amino acids. The V gene's germline CDR1 is SGHRS and CDR2 YFSETQ. V gave up 4 bases and J gave up 3 bases; unmatched junction bases: 3. The CDR3 loop reads CASSDGQGYEQYV. The CDR3 region has the DNA TGCGCCAGCAGCGACGGACAGGGCTACGAGCAGTACGTC.

This clonotype turned up a few times. The chain joins TRBV4-1 to TRBJ2-6; D is uncertain. With 2 bases removed from V and 0 bases from J, the gap between germline ends came to 14 bases. This CDR3 is 18 amino acids long. Germline CDR1 and CDR2: MGHRA and YSYEKL. The CDR3 DNA reads TGCGCCAGCAGCCAACAAATTACGGACGGCTCTGGGGCCAACGTCCTGACTTTC. Encoded protein: CASSQQITDGSGANVLTF.